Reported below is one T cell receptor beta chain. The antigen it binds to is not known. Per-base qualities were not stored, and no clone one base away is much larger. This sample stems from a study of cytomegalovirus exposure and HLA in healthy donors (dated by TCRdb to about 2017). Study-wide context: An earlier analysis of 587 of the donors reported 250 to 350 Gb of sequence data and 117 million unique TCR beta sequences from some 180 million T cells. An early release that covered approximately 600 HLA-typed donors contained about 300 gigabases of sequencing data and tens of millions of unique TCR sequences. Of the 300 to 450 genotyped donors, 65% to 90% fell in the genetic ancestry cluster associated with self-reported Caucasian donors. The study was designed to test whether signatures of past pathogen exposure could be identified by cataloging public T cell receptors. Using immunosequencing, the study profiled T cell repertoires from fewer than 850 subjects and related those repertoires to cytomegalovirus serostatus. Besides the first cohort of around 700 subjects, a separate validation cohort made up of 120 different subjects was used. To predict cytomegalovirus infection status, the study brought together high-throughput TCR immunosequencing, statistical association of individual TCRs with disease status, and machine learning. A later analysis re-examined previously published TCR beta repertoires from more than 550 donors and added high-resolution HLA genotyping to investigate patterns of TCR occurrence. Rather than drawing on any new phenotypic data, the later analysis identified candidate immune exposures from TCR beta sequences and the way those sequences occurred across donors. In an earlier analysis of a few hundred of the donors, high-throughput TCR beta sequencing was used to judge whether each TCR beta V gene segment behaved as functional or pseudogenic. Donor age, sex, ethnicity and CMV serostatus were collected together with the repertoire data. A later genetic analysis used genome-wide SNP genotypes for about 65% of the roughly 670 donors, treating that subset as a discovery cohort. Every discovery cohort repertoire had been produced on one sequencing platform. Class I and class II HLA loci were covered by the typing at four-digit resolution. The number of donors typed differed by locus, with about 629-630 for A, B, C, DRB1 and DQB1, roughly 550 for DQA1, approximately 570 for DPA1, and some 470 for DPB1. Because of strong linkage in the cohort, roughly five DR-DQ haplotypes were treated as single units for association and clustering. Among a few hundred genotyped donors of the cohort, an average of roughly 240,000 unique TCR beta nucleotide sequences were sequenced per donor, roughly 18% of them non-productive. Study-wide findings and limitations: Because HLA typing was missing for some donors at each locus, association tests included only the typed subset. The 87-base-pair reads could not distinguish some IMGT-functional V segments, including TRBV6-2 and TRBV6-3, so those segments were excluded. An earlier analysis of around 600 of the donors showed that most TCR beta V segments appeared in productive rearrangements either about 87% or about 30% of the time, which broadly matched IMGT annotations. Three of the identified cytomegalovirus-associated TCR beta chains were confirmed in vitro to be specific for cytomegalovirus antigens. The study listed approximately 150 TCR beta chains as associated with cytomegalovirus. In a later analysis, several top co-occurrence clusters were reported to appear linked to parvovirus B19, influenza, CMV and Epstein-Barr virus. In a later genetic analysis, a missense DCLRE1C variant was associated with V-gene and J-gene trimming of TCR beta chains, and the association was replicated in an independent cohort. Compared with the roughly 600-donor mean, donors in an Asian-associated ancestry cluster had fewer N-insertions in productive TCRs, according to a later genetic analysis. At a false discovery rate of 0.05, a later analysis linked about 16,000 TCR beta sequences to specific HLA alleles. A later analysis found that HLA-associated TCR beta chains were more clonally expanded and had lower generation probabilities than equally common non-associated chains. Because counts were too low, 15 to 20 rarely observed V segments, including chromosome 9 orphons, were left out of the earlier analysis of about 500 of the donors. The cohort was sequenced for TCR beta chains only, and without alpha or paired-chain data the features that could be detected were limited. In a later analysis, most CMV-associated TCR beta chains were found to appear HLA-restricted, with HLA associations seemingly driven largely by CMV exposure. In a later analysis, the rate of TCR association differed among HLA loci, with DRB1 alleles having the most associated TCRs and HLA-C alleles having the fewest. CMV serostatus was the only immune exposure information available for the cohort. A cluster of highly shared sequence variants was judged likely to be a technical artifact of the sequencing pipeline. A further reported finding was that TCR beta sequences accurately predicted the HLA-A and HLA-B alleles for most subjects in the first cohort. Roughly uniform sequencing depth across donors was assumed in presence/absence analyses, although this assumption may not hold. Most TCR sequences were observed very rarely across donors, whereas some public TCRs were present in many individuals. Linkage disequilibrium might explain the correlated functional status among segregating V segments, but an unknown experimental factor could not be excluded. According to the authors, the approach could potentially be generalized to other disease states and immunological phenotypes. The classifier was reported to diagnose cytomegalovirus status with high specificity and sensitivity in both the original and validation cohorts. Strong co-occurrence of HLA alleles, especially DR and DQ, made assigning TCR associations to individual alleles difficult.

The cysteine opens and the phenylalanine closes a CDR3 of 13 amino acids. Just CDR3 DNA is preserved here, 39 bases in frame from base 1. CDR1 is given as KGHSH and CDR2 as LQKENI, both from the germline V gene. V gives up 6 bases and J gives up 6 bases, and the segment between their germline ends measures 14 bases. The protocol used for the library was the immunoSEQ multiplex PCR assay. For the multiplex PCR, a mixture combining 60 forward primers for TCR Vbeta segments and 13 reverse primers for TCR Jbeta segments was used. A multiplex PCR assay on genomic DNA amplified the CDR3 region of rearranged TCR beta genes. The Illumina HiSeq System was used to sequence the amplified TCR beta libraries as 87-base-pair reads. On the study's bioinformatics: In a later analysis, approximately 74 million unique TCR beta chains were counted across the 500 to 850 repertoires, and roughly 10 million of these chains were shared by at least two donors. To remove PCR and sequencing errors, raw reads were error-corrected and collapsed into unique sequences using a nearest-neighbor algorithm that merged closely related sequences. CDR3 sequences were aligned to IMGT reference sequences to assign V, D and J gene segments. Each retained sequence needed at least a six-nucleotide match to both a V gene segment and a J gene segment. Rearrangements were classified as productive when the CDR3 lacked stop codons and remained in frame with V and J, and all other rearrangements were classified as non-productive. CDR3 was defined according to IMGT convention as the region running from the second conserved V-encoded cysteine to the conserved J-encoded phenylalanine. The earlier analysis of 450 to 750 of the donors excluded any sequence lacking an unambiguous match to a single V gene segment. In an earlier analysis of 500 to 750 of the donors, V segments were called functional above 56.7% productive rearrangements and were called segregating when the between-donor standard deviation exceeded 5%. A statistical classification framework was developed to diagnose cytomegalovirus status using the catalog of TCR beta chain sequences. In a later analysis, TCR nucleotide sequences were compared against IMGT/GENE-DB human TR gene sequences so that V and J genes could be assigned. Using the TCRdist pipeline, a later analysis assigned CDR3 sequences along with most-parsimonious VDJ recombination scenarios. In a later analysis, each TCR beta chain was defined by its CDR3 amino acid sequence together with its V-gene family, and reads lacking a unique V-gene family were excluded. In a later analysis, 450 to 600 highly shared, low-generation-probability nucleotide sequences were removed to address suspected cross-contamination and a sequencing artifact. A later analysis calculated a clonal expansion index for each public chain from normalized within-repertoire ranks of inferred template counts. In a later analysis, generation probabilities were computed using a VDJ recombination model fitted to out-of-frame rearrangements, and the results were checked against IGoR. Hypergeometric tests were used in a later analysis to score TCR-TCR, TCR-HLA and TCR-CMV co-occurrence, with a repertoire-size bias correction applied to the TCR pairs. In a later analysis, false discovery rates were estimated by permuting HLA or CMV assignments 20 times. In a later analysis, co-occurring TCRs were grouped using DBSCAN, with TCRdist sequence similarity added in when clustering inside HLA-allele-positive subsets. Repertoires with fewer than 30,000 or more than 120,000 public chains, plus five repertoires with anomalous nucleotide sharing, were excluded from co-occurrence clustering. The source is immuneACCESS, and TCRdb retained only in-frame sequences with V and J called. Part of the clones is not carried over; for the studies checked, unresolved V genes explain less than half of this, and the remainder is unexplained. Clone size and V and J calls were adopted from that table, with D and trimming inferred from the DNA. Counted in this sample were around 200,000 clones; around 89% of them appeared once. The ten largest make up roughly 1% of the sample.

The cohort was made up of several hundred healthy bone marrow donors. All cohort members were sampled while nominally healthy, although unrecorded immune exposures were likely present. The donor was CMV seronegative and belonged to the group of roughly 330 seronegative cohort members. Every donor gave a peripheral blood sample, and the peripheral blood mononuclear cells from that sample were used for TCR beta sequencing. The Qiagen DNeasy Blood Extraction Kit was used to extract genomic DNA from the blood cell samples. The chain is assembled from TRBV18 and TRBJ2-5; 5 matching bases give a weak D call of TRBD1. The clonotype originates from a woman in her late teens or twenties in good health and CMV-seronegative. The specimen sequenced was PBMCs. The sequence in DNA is TGTGCCAGCTCGCCTCAGGGCGAGAAGACCCAGTACTTC. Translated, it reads CASSPQGEKTQYF.